This TCR beta chain was obtained from a study of blood T cell repertoires in COVID-19. Study-level background: Collection of acute and convalescent COVID-19 samples took place in the United States, Italy and Spain. The cDNA or gDNA used as material had been derived from T cells, B-cell-depleted T cells, or PBMCs.

How the authors handled the data: By means of reference gene primer amplification, nucleated cell counts were estimated. Clones were sequenced by immunoSEQ multiplex PCR, and TCRdb holds only the in-frame ones, with some missing. For V, J and clone size, that table is used; D and trimming come from the DNA. The profile covers some 130,000 clones, with around 90% appearing a single time and roughly 4.8% taken by the ten largest. Followed over time, Seattle patients had been enrolled while infection was active. V was trimmed by 0 bases and J by 6 bases, leaving 7 bases between them. Germline assignment: CDR1 SGHRS and CDR2 YFSETQ. CDR3 length equals 13 residues.

V gene TRBV5-1 combines with J gene TRBJ2-1; possible D gene TRBD2, 5 bases. This receptor was obtained from a man aged 55-75 years with COVID-19, enrolled during active disease. Sequencing was performed on peripheral blood. CDR3 amino acids: CASSLDGGNEQFF. Here the CDR3 DNA reads TGCGCCAGCAGCTTGGATGGAGGCAATGAGCAGTTCTTC.